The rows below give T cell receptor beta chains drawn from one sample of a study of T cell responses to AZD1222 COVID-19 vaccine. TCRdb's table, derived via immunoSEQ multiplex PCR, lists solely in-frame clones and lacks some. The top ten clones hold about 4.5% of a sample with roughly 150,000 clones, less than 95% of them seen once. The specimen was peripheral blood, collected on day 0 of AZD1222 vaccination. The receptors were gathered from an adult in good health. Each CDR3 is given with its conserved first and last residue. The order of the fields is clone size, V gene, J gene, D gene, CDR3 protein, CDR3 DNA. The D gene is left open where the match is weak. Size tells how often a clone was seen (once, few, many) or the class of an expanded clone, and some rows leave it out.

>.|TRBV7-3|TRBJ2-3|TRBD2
CASSSPGLAEITDTQYF
TGTGCCAGCAGCTCGCCGGGACTAGCGGAAATCACAGATACGCAGTATTTT
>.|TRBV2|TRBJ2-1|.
CASSVMYSDNEQFF
TGTGCCAGCAGTGTCATGTACTCCGACAATGAGCAGTTCTTC
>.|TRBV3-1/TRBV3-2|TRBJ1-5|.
CASSEGKQPQHF
TGTGCCAGCAGCGAAGGGAAACAGCCCCAGCATTTT
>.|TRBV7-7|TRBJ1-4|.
CASSLGQTDEKLFF
TGTGCTAGCAGCTTAGGGCAGACCGACGAAAAACTGTTTTTT
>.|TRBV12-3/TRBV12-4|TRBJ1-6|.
CASVGVLGSPLHF
TGTGCCAGCGTCGGAGTTCTAGGGTCACCCCTCCACTTT
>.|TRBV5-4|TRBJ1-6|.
CASNEGLALPNSPLHF
TGTGCCAGCAATGAGGGACTCGCTCTACCTAATTCACCCCTCCACTTT
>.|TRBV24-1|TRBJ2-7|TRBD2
CATSGSFGTSLSEQYF
TGTGCCACCAGTGGGTCGTTCGGGACTAGTCTCTCCGAGCAGTACTTC
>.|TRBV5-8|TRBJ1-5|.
CASSRQRAMQPQHF
TGTGCCAGCAGCCGACAACGGGCGATGCAGCCCCAGCATTTT
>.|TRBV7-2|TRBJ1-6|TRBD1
CASSLASPGQGFRGNSPLHF
TGTGCCAGCAGCTTAGCTTCCCCGGGACAGGGCTTCAGGGGAAATTCACCCCTCCACTTT
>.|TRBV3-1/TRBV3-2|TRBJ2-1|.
CASSSRTISYNEQFF
TGTGCCAGCAGCTCTCGGACTATATCCTACAATGAGCAGTTCTTC
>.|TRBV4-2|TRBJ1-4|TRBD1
CASSQVAWYQGEEKLFF
TGTGCCAGCAGCCAAGTGGCGTGGTATCAGGGGGAGGAAAAACTGTTTTTT
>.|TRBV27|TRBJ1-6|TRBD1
CASRPLGQGNSPLHF
TGTGCCAGCAGGCCTTTGGGACAGGGGAATTCACCCCTCCACTTT
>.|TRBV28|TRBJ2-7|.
CASSPRLDRNEQYF
TGTGCCAGCAGCCCTAGACTAGATAGGAACGAGCAGTACTTC
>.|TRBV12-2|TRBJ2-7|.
CASRLALASWTSGMRHEQYF
TGTGCAAGTCGCTTAGCACTGGCATCTTGGACTAGCGGGATGAGGCACGAGCAGTACTTC
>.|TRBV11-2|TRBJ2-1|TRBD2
CASRRAGLASSPSYNEQFF
TGTGCCAGCAGACGAGCCGGACTAGCTTCAAGTCCTAGTTACAATGAGCAGTTCTTC
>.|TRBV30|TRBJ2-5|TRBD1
CAWAPGQGRQETQYF
TGTGCCTGGGCCCCGGGACAGGGGAGGCAAGAGACCCAGTACTTC
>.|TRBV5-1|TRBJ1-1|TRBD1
CASSTDRGPTTEAFF
TGCGCCAGCAGCACCGACAGGGGGCCTACCACTGAAGCTTTCTTT
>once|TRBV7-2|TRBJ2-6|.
CASTRRWLGDSGANVLTF
TGTGCCAGCACCCGTCGCTGGCTGGGTGACTCTGGGGCCAACGTCCTGACTTTC
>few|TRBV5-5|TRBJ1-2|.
CASSLNGLYGYTF
TGTGCCAGCAGCTTGAACGGCCTCTATGGCTACACCTTC
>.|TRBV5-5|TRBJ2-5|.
CASSPWGESRRETQYF
TGTGCCAGCAGCCCCTGGGGGGAATCAAGAAGAGAGACCCAGTACTTC
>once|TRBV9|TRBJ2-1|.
CASSVASHSYNEQFF
TGTGCCAGCAGCGTAGCTTCCCACTCCTACAATGAGCAGTTCTTC
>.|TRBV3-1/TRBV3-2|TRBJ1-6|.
CASSQSGHNNSPLHF
TGTGCCAGCAGCCAATCGGGACACAATAATTCACCCCTCCACTTT
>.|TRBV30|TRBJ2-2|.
CARKPAGSGELFF
TGTGCCCGCAAACCGGCCGGGAGTGGGGAGCTGTTTTTT
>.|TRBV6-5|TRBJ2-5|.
CASKGGVTQYF
TGTGCCTCAAAAGGGGGTGTGACCCAGTACTTC
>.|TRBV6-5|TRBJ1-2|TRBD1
CASSYLDRVGYGYTF
TGTGCCAGCAGTTACCTGGACAGGGTAGGCTATGGCTACACCTTC
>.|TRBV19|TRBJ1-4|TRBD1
CARSDREGSEKLFF
TGTGCCAGGTCGGACAGGGAAGGGAGTGAAAAACTGTTTTTT
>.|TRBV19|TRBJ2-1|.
CASSIDTYSYNEQFF
TGTGCCAGTAGTATTGACACCTACTCCTACAATGAGCAGTTCTTC
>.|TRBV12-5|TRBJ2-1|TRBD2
CASGPLGRGNEQFF
TGTGCTAGTGGTCCTCTCGGGAGGGGAAATGAGCAGTTCTTC
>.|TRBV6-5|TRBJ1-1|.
CASTVRENTEAFF
TGTGCCAGCACCGTGAGGGAGAACACTGAAGCTTTCTTT
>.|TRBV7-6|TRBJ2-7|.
CASSLLRDYEQYF
TGTGCCAGCAGCTTATTACGGGACTACGAGCAGTACTTC
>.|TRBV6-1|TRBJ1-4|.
CASSDGQINEKLFF
TGTGCCAGCAGTGATGGGCAGATTAATGAAAAACTGTTTTTT
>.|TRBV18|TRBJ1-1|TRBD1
CASSPLNRGLVTEAFF
TGTGCCAGCTCACCTCTTAACAGGGGGCTGGTTACTGAAGCTTTCTTT
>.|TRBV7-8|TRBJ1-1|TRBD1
CASSLVGTVTEAFF
TGTGCCAGCAGCTTAGTGGGGACAGTCACTGAAGCTTTCTTT
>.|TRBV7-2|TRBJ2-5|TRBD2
CASSFQGGETQYF
TGTGCCAGCAGCTTTCAGGGAGGGGAGACCCAGTACTTC
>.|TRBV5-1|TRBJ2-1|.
CASSLVQSSYNEQFF
TGCGCCAGCAGCTTGGTCCAAAGCTCCTACAATGAGCAGTTCTTC
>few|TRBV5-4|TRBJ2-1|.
CASNTPIGSGNEQFF
TGTGCCAGCAATACTCCCATTGGATCAGGAAATGAGCAGTTCTTC
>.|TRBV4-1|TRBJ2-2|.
CASSQDPQLLANTGELFF
TGCGCCAGCAGCCAAGATCCCCAGTTACTCGCGAACACCGGGGAGCTGTTTTTT
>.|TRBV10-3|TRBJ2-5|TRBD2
CAIGTSGRRETQYF
TGTGCCATCGGGACTAGCGGGAGACGGGAGACCCAGTACTTC
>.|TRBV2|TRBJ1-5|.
CASSEVIDSNQPQHF
TGTGCCAGCAGTGAAGTTATCGACAGCAATCAGCCCCAGCATTTT